The source of this T cell receptor (beta chain) is a study of CD8 T cells in ankylosing spondylitis listed by TCRdb under 2017. Notes on the research overall: To find TCR variants linked to disease, the study profiled T cell receptor beta repertoires in ankylosing spondylitis patients and healthy donors. In total, the full study cohort was made up of approximately 99 healthy donors and 25 to 30 ankylosing spondylitis patients. Peripheral blood was sampled, and synovial fluid was also collected from ankylosing spondylitis patients.

V trim: 5 bases; J trim: 2 bases; unmatched bases: 10. Taken from the germline V gene (reference sequence), the CDR1 and CDR2 loops are SGHKS and YYEKEE. From the cysteine through the phenylalanine, the CDR3 covers 15 amino acids. Only the CDR3 part of the read is kept: 45 bases, read in frame from the first base. This clonotype was picked up a small number of times. It lacks a known antigen. Per-base qualities were not stored, and no clone one base away is much larger. Sequencing used an Illumina HiSeq 2500. TCR beta libraries were prepared by quantitative 5'-RACE with molecular barcodes. The source study handled its data this way. A new computational method, built on a probabilistic model of VDJ rearrangement, was used to identify disease-linked TCR variants. In TCRdb, the public reads were trimmed at Q25 with fastp and aligned with MiXCR, with productive beta chains retained. Each entry merges the rows of one CDR3 protein and shows their most common DNA and genes. Here the V and J calls rest on TCRdb's processing, not on the authors' analysis. In all, the sample holds 750,000 to 850,000 distinct CDR3 sequences, and over 9.5% of those were seen once. Approximately 0.46% of the sample lies in the top ten.

The paper's findings and limits, for the study overall: A CD8+ phenotype was shown by the disease-linked clones, which were found at relatively low frequencies in peripheral blood. Some of the motif variants had been reported before in the synovial fluid and blood of reactive arthritis patients, a finding that suggests common disease-initiation mechanisms. The disease-linked clones were reported as significantly enriched in matched synovial fluid samples from ankylosing spondylitis patients. Blood from ankylosing spondylitis patients appeared to be characterized by a TCR beta motif made up of several highly homologous amino acid variants.

Input material: blood, either unsorted or a sorted T cell fraction (not recorded which). The chain is made from TRBV5-5 and TRBJ2-7, with 7 central nucleotides matching TRBD1. The source of this sequence is a male donor with ankylosing spondylitis. The CDR3 corresponds to CASRTGTDSPYEQYF. In nucleotide form, the sequence is TGTGCCAGCAGGACCGGGACAGACTCCCCCTACGAGCAGTACTTC. The full variable domain, completed from the reference TRBV5-5 and TRBJ2-7 proteins outside the CDR3, reads DAGVTQSPTHLIKTRGQQVTLRCSPISGHKSVSWYQQVLGQGPQFIFQYYEKEERGRGNFPDRFSARQFPNYSSELNVNALLLGDSALYLCASRTGTDSPYEQYFGPGTRLTVT.